The 16 T cell receptor beta chains given below trace back to one sample, sequenced in a study of regulatory and conventional T cells in breast cancer. TCRdb reprocessed the PCR reads via MiXCR and lists one record per CDR3 protein. The sample carries more than 15,000 distinct CDR3 sequences, approximately 35% recorded once. Material for sequencing was conventional T cells from blood. The source of these receptors is a female donor in good health.

For the CDR3, the DNA is TGTGCCAGTAGTATAGGACGGGGTATACTTACCCCGACCTACGAGCAGTACTTC. Its protein is CASSIGRGILTPTYEQYF. This sequence joins TRBV19 and TRBJ2-7; TRBD2 might be the D (5 bases). The V and J ends lost 1 base and 2 bases respectively, with 21 bases between them. Germline CDR1 and CDR2: LNHDA and SQIVND (reference sequence). There are 18 residues in the CDR3.

There are a few counts of this clonotype. CDR3 sequence (DNA): TGCAGTGCCTGTCGCAGCACAGATACGCAGTATTTT. This gives the protein CSACRSTDTQYF. The chain links TRBV20-1 to TRBJ2-3; D not resolved. Germline V gene lookup returns CDR1 DFQATT and CDR2 SNEGSKA (reference sequence). The CDR3 consists of 12 residues. V shed 6 bases and J shed 0 bases, with 7 bases lying between them.

A few counts support this clonotype. This sequence joins TRBV7-8 and TRBJ2-5; 8 bases agree with TRBD1. CDR1 SGHVS and CDR2 FQNEAQ come from the germline V gene. The CDR3 is 14 residues long. V gave up 5 bases and J gave up 4 bases; unmatched junction bases: 6. The CDR3 protein is CASSTRTGRETQYF. CDR3 nucleotide sequence: TGTGCCAGCAGCACTCGGACAGGGAGAGAGACCCAGTACTTC.

V is TRBV5-6 and J is TRBJ2-7; D perhaps matches TRBD1 (5 bases). The ends were cut back, 4 bases at V and 4 bases at J, with 12 bases in the middle. Per the germline V gene, CDR1 is SGHDT and CDR2 is YYEEEE. CDR3 length: 13 amino acids. CDR3 DNA: TGTGCCAGCAGCGCCTTAGCAGGGTACGAGCAGTACTTC. As protein: CASSALAGYEQYF.

With regard to this clonotype: This may be a read error, as it is one base from a much larger clone. The CDR3 region is CASSEEVRAESGGYTF. DNA for the CDR3: TGTGCCAGCAGTGAAGAAGTCCGGGCCGAAAGCGGGGGCTACACCTTC. The chain uses TRBV6-1 and TRBJ1-2; D gene unclear. The CDR3 is 16 amino acids. Trimming took 1 base from V and 8 from J, leaving 20 bases between them. Germline CDR1 reads MNHNS; CDR2 reads SASEGT.

The chain joins TRBV24-1 to TRBJ2-7; perhaps TRBD2 as D (5 bases). Germline V gene data show CDR1 as KGHDR and CDR2 as SFDVKD. The CDR3 totals 14 residues. V was trimmed by 6 bases and J by 2 bases, leaving 13 bases between them. Here the CDR3 reads CATSLLDGTYEQYF. Written as DNA, the CDR3 is TGTGCCACCAGTCTATTAGACGGGACCTACGAGCAGTACTTC.

The rearrangement links TRBV6-2 or TRBV6-3 to TRBJ1-5, with TRBD1 matching 8 bases. Germline trimming cut 4 bases from V and 6 bases from J; bases unmatched to any gene: 17. This CDR3 spans 18 amino acids. CDR1 MNHEY and CDR2 SVGEGT come from the germline V gene. CDR3 DNA sequence: TGTGCCAGCAGTTCCCCAGGGGGCAGGGGAGGAGGCAGTCAGCCCCAGCATTTT. Encoded protein: CASSSPGGRGGGSQPQHF.

This chain links TRBV18 with TRBJ2-1, with TRBD1 identical over 9 bases. V was pared by 7 bases and J by 0 bases, with 4 bases of the junction left unmatched. Germline assignment: CDR1 KGHSH and CDR2 LQKENI. The length of the CDR3 is 15 residues. CDR3 sequence: CASLTGGFSYNEQFF. The CDR3 DNA follows: TGTGCCAGCTTAACAGGGGGCTTCTCCTACAATGAGCAGTTCTTC.

This chain uses TRBV7-9 with TRBJ1-3, with a tentative D call TRBD1 (5 bases). Germline assignment: CDR1 SEHNR and CDR2 FQNEAQ (reference sequence). CDR3 length: 16 amino acids. Trimming stripped 5 bases from V and 0 bases from J, with 14 bases between. The CDR3 coding sequence is TGTGCCAGCAGCCAAGGGGCCCTAGGCTCTGGAAACACCATATATTTT. Translation: CASSQGALGSGNTIYF.

V and J are TRBV2 and TRBJ2-7; D is unclear. Trimming stripped 4 bases from V and 9 bases from J, with 16 bases between. Germline lookup yields CDR1 SNHLY and CDR2 FYNNEI. This CDR3 contains 13 residues. CDR3 sequence: CASSAGPGLVQYF. The CDR3 region has the DNA TGTGCCAGCAGTGCCGGCCCGGGTTTGGTGCAGTACTTC.

This clonotype is labeled medium-sized. The rearrangement links TRBV2 to TRBJ2-3, with no clear D. V lost 5 bases and J 3 bases, leaving 9 bases between the germline ends. The CDR3 extends over 13 amino acids. In germline, CDR1 is SNHLY, CDR2 FYNNEI. The CDR3 DNA is TGTGCCAGCAGTACTACCTCTACAGATACGCAGTATTTT. The encoded protein is CASSTTSTDTQYF.

By share of the sample, this clonotype is medium-sized. V usage is TRBV5-1 and J usage is TRBJ2-3, with 8 positions matching TRBD1. J gave up 4 bases and V 0 bases, and 16 bases lay outside the gene matches. This CDR3 region has 19 residues. The germline V gene has CDR1 SGHRS and CDR2 YFSETQ. This chain's CDR3 is CASSLGQGSDFGSADTQYF. The CDR3 bases are TGCGCCAGCAGCTTGGGACAGGGGTCTGATTTTGGTTCCGCAGATACGCAGTATTTT.

About this clonotype itself: A much larger clone differs from this one at a single base, so this may be a read error. The chain couples TRBV20-1 to TRBJ2-3, with TRBD2 as a possible D gene (5 bases). Germline V lookup: CDR1 DFQATT, CDR2 SNEGSKA (reference sequence). The CDR3 runs to 13 residues. Here the CDR3 DNA reads TGCAATGCTAGAGGTGGAGGCCCAGATACGCAGTATTTT. This translates into CNARGGGPDTQYF.

This clonotype has just a few counts. This chain links TRBV7-9 with TRBJ2-1; D gene ambiguous. CDR1 is SEHNR and CDR2 is FQNEAQ in the germline V gene (reference sequence). This CDR3 region has 13 residues. V shed 1 base and J shed 10 bases, with 11 bases lying between them. CDR3 in amino acids: CASSLGRFAEQFF. The CDR3 bases are TGTGCCAGCAGCTTAGGTCGGTTTGCGGAGCAGTTCTTC.

The genes are TRBV28 and TRBJ2-3; possibly TRBD1 for D (6 bases). Germline CDR1 reads MDHEN; CDR2 reads SYDVKM. This CDR3 is built from 14 residues. V was pared by 5 bases and J by 3 bases, with 12 bases between. As DNA, the CDR3 is TGTGCCAGCAGTCGCACAGGGTTGACAGATACGCAGTATTTT. Amino acid sequence: CASSRTGLTDTQYF. Full variable domain (missing parts from reference TRBV28 and TRBJ2-3): DVKVTQSSRYLVKRTGEKVFLECVQDMDHENMFWYRQDPGLGLRLIYFSYDVKMKEKGDIPEGYSVSREKKERFSLILESASTNQTSMYLCASSRTGLTDTQYFGPGTRLTVL.

This clonotype was counted between two and nine times. The rearrangement joins TRBV7-2 to TRBJ2-1, with D perhaps TRBD2 (5 bases). Germline CDR1 and CDR2: SGHTA and FQGNSA. The CDR3 consists of 14 residues. Between the trimmed V and J ends, which lost 6 bases and 8 bases, there was a span of 17 bases. The CDR3 DNA is TGTGCCAGCAGGTTCGGGATCCCCGGACATGAGCAGTTCTTC. Amino acids: CASRFGIPGHEQFF.